This TCR beta chain was profiled in a study of T cells expressing NK-cell markers. Overall study results and limits: In 5 to 7 donors, dominant CD3+CD56+NKG2C+ clones formed roughly 1.0-7.5% of CD8+ cells.

Researchers built TCR beta cDNA using 5'RACE template switching with UMIs. TCRdb reworked the 5' RACE reads into one entry per CDR3 protein, no DNA. The listing records 550,000 or so distinct CDR3 sequences. The CDR3 consists of 16 residues. Germline CDR1 reads ENHRY; CDR2 reads SYGVKD. Notes on this clonotype: Its target is not known.

This chain uses TRBV10-3 with TRBJ1-5; TCRdb's assignment of TRBD1 cannot be checked, as there is no DNA. Sequenced sample: blood T cells: a sorted CD56 or NKG2C T cell subset, CD4+ or CD8+ T cells, or bulk PBMC T cells (not recorded which). The sequence was collected from a man between 18 and 29 years old in good health. The CDR3 reads CAISATGEYSNQPQHF.